This T cell receptor beta chain was sequenced during a study of Ad26.COV2.S vaccination and SARS-CoV-2 variants. Produced via immunoSEQ multiplex PCR; TCRdb's table is partial and in-frame only. Here the sample spans 380,000 or so clones, roughly 85% being singletons. As to treatment: about 20 received Ad26.COV2.S at low or high dose, single or two shots; about 5 received placebo; per-sample allocation not given. The samples were gathered on day 63 after the first injection of vaccine or placebo. The germline V gene encodes CDR1 GTSNPN and CDR2 SVGIG (reference sequence). V was clipped by 0 bases and J by 7 bases, with 9 bases between them. The CDR3 has 12 residues.

V usage is TRBV30 and J usage is TRBJ1-2; tentatively, D is TRBD1 (5 bases). The TCR originated in a person aged 18-65 years who received the Ad26.COV2.S COVID-19 vaccine or a placebo. Sequenced material: peripheral blood, taken in a trial of Ad26.COV2.S vaccine versus placebo. The CDR3 nucleotides read TGTGCCTGGAGTGTAATGGGGGGTGGCTACACCTTC. Its translation is CAWSVMGGGYTF. The complete variable domain, with remaining parts taken from reference TRBV30 and TRBJ1-2, reads SQTIHQWPATLVQPVGSPLSLECTVEGTSNPNLYWYRQAAGRGLQLLFYSVGIGQISSEVPQNLSASRPQDRQFILSSKKLLLSDSGFYLCAWSVMGGGYTFGSGTRLTVV.